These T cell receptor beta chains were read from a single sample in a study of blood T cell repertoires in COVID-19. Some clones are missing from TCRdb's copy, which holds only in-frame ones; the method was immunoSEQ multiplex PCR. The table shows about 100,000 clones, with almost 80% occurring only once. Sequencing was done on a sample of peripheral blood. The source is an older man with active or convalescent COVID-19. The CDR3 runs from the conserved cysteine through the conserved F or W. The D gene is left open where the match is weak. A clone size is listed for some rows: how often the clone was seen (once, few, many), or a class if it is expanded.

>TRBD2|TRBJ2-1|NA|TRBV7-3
TGTGCCAGCAGCTTATCTAGCGGGGGGCCTTACAATGAGCAGTTCTTC
CASSLSSGGPYNEQFF
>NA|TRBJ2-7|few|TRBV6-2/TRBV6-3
TGTGCCAGCAGTTACGTGGGGAGCTCCTACGAGCAGTACTTC
CASSYVGSSYEQYF
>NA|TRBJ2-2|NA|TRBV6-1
TGTGCCAGCAGTGAAAGCCCTAGCTTCAGGGAGCTGTTTTTT
CASSESPSFRELFF
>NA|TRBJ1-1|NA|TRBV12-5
TGTGCTAGTGGATTTGAGGTGGGGCAGGGGAACACTGAAGCTTTCTTT
CASGFEVGQGNTEAFF
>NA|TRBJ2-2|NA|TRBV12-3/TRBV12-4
TGTGCCAGCAGGCGGGAGAACACCGGGGAGCTGTTTTTT
CASRRENTGELFF
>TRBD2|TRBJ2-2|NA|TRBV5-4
TGTGCCAGCAGCTCAGCGGGAGGGCCGGACGGGGAGCTGTTTTTT
CASSSAGGPDGELFF
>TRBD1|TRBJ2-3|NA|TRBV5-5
TGTGCCAGCAAGCTTGCCCCGACAGGGGGCTTGGCAGATACGCAGTATTTT
CASKLAPTGGLADTQYF
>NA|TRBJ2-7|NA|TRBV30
TGTGCCTGGAGCCCCAGGGCGGTATCCTACGAGCAGTACTTC
CAWSPRAVSYEQYF
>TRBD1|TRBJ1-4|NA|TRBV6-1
TGTGCCAGCAGTGAATTTAGGGGACAGAACGAAAAACTGTTTTTT
CASSEFRGQNEKLFF
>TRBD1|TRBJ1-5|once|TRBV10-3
TGTGCCATCACCTCGGACAGGGGAAGTCAGCCCCAGCATTTT
CAITSDRGSQPQHF
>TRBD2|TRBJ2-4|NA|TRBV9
TGTGCCAGCAGCCCTCCCGGGACTAGCAGGGACATTCAGTACTTC
CASSPPGTSRDIQYF